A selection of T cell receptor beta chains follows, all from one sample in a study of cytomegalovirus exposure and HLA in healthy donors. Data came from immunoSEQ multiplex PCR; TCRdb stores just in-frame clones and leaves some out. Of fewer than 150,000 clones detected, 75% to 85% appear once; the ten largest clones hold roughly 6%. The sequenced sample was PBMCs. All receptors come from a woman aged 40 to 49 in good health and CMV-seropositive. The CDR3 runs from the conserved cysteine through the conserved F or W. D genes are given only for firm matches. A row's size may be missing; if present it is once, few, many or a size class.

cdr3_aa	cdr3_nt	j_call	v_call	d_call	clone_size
CASSGWLAVAGEQYF	TGTGCCAGCAGTGGTTGGTTGGCGGTGGCGGGCGAGCAGTACTTC	TRBJ2-7	TRBV7-8	.	.
CASSLVGDWIGELFF	TGCGCCAGCAGCTTGGTAGGGGATTGGATCGGGGAGCTGTTTTTT	TRBJ2-2	TRBV5-1	.	few
CASSQDRADEQYF	TGTGCCAGCAGCCAGGACAGGGCCGACGAGCAGTACTTC	TRBJ2-7	TRBV6-1	TRBD1	.
CASSLGTSVYNEQFF	TGTGCCAGCAGCTTGGGGACTAGCGTATACAATGAGCAGTTCTTC	TRBJ2-1	TRBV5-4	TRBD2	.
CASNSGYGYGYTF	TGCGCCAGCAACTCAGGGTATGGCTATGGCTACACCTTC	TRBJ1-2	TRBV5-1	.	.
CASSSIGTSGVEQYF	TGTGCCAGCAGCTCCATAGGGACTAGCGGGGTCGAGCAGTACTTC	TRBJ2-7	TRBV7-2	TRBD2	.
CASSLGQVGNEQFF	TGTGCCAGCAGCCTAGGACAGGTAGGCAATGAGCAGTTCTTC	TRBJ2-1	TRBV7-2	TRBD1	once
CASSLRQGLEGYTF	TGTGCCAGCAGCCTCAGACAGGGTTTGGAGGGCTACACCTTC	TRBJ1-2	TRBV5-6	TRBD1	.
CASSSPPKSDGYTF	TGTGCCAGCAGTTCTCCCCCAAAAAGCGATGGCTACACCTTC	TRBJ1-2	TRBV28	.	.
CATSIPGTASGRADTQYF	TGTGCCACCAGCATCCCGGGAACGGCTAGCGGGAGGGCAGATACGCAGTATTTT	TRBJ2-3	TRBV15	TRBD2	.
CASSVGQGAAGANVLTF	TGTGCCAGCAGTGTCGGGCAGGGGGCAGCTGGGGCCAACGTCCTGACTTTC	TRBJ2-6	TRBV6-1	TRBD1	.
CASSFIDYEQYF	TGTGCCAGCAGTTTCATAGACTACGAGCAGTACTTC	TRBJ2-7	TRBV28	.	.
CASSFGQGPHYF	TGTGCCAGCAGTTTCGGACAGGGGCCCCATTATTTT	TRBJ2-3	TRBV6-5	TRBD1	.
CASSLMAGGNYNEQFF	TGTGCCAGCAGCTTAATGGCGGGAGGGAACTACAATGAGCAGTTCTTC	TRBJ2-1	TRBV7-3	TRBD2	.
CASSQDNRADYNEQFF	TGTGCCAGCAGCCAAGATAACAGGGCCGACTACAATGAGCAGTTCTTC	TRBJ2-1	TRBV4-2	.	.
CASSQAGAPYNEQFF	TGTGCCAGCAGCCAAGCGGGAGCTCCCTACAATGAGCAGTTCTTC	TRBJ2-1	TRBV14	.	.
CARSPRGPDYEQYF	TGTGCCAGAAGCCCGAGGGGGCCAGACTACGAGCAGTACTTC	TRBJ2-7	TRBV5-3	TRBD1	.
CASRPCYEQYF	TGTGCAAGTCGCCCCTGCTACGAGCAGTACTTC	TRBJ2-7	TRBV12-2	.	.
CASSFSSRPSETQYF	TGTGCCAGCAGCTTTTCCTCCCGTCCTTCAGAGACCCAGTACTTC	TRBJ2-5	TRBV7-2	.	.
CASRQNGYTF	TGTGCCAGCAGACAAAATGGCTACACCTTC	TRBJ1-2	TRBV2	.	.
CASRGGLAGESTQYF	TGTGCCAGCAGGGGAGGACTAGCGGGGGAGTCTACGCAGTATTTT	TRBJ2-3	TRBV2	TRBD2	.
CASSLYSGENEQFF	TGTGCCAGCAGCTTATATTCGGGAGAAAATGAGCAGTTCTTC	TRBJ2-1	TRBV7-9	.	.
CASSLGGPGMYPDTQYF	TGTGCCAGCAGCTTAGGAGGTCCGGGAATGTACCCAGATACGCAGTATTTT	TRBJ2-3	TRBV11-2	.	.
CAWSVLSGHEAFF	TGTGCCTGGAGTGTATTATCCGGACATGAAGCTTTCTTT	TRBJ1-1	TRBV30	.	once
CASSVSPQASRYGYTF	TGTGCCAGCAGTGTATCCCCACAGGCCAGCCGTTATGGCTACACCTTC	TRBJ1-2	TRBV2	.	.
CASSRGGLAPQETQYF	TGCGCCAGCAGCAGGGGGGGACTAGCGCCTCAAGAGACCCAGTACTTC	TRBJ2-5	TRBV5-1	TRBD2	.
CASSLKDRGLNEQFF	TGTGCCAGCAGCCTCAAGGACAGGGGGCTGAATGAGCAGTTCTTC	TRBJ2-1	TRBV7-9	TRBD1	.
CASSRDRNTEAFF	TGTGCCAGCAGTCGGGACAGGAACACTGAAGCTTTCTTT	TRBJ1-1	TRBV2	TRBD1	.
CASSTRLAGGETQYF	TGTGCCAGTAGTACCAGGCTAGCGGGAGGAGAGACCCAGTACTTC	TRBJ2-5	TRBV19	TRBD2	.
CARSGGVVYEQYF	TGTGCCCGCTCCGGCGGGGTGGTATACGAGCAGTACTTC	TRBJ2-7	TRBV7-2	.	.
CASSLVTGDQETQYF	TGCGCCAGCAGCTTGGTTACAGGAGATCAAGAGACCCAGTACTTC	TRBJ2-5	TRBV5-1	.	.
CASSRGGYEQYF	TGTGCCAGTAGTCGGGGGGGGTACGAGCAGTACTTC	TRBJ2-7	TRBV19	TRBD2	once
CASSLEVSWGTSLGETQYF	TGTGCCAGCAGCTTAGAGGTTTCTTGGGGTACTAGCCTTGGGGAGACCCAGTACTTC	TRBJ2-5	TRBV7-6	.	.
CASPYPPGPQETQYF	TGTGCCAGCCCATACCCGCCGGGTCCGCAAGAGACCCAGTACTTC	TRBJ2-5	TRBV5-6	.	.
CASSWGVAATYEQYF	TGTGCCAGCAGCTGGGGGGTAGCGGCTACCTACGAGCAGTACTTC	TRBJ2-7	TRBV11-2	.	.
CASSLAGSRYYEQYF	TGTGCCAGCAGCTTGGCGGGTAGCCGGTACTACGAGCAGTACTTC	TRBJ2-7	TRBV5-4	.	.
CASKGLGNPQYF	TGTGCCAGCAAGGGACTAGGAAACCCCCAGTACTTC	TRBJ2-5	TRBV2	TRBD2	once